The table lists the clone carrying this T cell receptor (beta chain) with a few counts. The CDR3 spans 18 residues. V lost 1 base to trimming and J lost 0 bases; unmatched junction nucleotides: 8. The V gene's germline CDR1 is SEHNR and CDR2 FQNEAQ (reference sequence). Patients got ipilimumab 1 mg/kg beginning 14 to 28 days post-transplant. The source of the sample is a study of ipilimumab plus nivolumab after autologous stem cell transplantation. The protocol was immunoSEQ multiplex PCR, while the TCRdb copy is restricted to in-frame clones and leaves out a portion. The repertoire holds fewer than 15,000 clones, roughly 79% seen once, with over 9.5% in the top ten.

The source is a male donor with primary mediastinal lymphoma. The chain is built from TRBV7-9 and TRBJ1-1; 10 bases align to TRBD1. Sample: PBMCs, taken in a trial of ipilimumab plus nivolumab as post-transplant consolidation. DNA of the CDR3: TGTGCCAGCAGCTTAGGCCGGGGACAGGGGACCATGAACACTGAAGCTTTCTTT. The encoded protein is CASSLGRGQGTMNTEAFF.